This entry concerns a single T cell receptor beta chain. Its antigen is not identified. Clones were read by immunoSEQ multiplex PCR, and TCRdb kept only the in-frame ones, dropping some. The table lists some 10,000 clones, approximately 94% of them singletons. These data come from a study of T cells in tuberculosis. For the study at large: IGRA-negative adolescents, IGRA-positive adolescents with latent tuberculosis and adults with active tuberculosis formed this South African cohort. Samples predate treatment or fall within its first 7 days. Study-level points and caveats: Samples were chosen by availability of cryopreserved specimens. Classification accuracy was 87% (AUROC approximately 0.9) with the GMM-specific repertoire.

The CDR3 spans 15 residues. Germline V lookup: CDR1 MGHRA, CDR2 YSYEKL. Deletions cut 0 bases from V and 7 bases from J, with 13 bases between. Sequencing was performed on PBMCs. This sequence was found in an adult with tuberculosis. The gene calls are TRBV4-1 and TRBJ1-5; possibly TRBD1 for D (5 bases). This CDR3 is CASSQDPGGSQPQHF. The CDR3 bases are TGCGCCAGCAGCCAAGATCCCGGGGGGAGCCAGCCCCAGCATTTT.